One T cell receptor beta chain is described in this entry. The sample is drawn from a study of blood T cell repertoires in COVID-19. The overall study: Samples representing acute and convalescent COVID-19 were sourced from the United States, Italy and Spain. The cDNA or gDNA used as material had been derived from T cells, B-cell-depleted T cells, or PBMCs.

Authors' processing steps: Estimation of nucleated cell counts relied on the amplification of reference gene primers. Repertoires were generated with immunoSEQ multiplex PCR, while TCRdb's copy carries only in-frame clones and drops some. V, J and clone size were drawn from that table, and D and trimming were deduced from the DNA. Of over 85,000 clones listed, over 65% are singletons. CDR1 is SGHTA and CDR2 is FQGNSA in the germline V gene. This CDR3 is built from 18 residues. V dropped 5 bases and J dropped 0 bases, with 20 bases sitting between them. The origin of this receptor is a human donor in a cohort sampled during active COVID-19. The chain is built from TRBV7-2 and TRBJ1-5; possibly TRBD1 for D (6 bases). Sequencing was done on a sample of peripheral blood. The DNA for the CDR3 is TGTGCCAGCAGCCCAGGTCGGCAGGGGTTCTATAGCAATCAGCCCCAGCATTTT. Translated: CASSPGRQGFYSNQPQHF.